This note documents a single TCR beta chain sequence. Which antigen it targets is not known. It has no much larger one-base neighbor in the sample; base qualities were not kept. Receptor libraries were prepared by 5' RACE. TCRdb shows the sequencer as Illumina HiSeq 2500. The second PCR ran for about 7 to 11 cycles and used a J-beta primer mix along with a sample-barcoded 5' primer. A template-switch 5' adaptor carrying 12 random nucleotides introduced a unique molecular identifier onto each TCR beta cDNA molecule. Each sample yielded at least 2.5 million CDR3-containing paired-end reads. First-strand cDNA synthesis was performed from all RNA using the Mint cDNA synthesis kit, with priming by a TRBC-specific oligonucleotide. Following uracil-DNA glycosylase treatment, a first 18-cycle PCR with universal primers M1SS and BC2_uni_R was performed on all cDNA. The authors' analysis ran thus. For normalization, 1 million high-quality reads were randomly selected from each sample, with every read carrying a distinct molecular identifier. Reads with shared molecular identifiers were discarded instead of being binned into consensus sequences. MiTCR, with a Q25 quality threshold and the strictest error-elimination algorithm, was used for CDR3 identification, clonotype clustering and error correction. Lower-bound total TCR beta diversity was estimated with a nonparametric unseen species model using Euler transformation. The public reads were reprocessed in TCRdb via fastp at Q25 and MiXCR, keeping in-frame beta chains. Rows matching on CDR3 protein sequence are summarized as one entry with the most common DNA and genes. TCRdb's processing, not the study's, gives the V and J calls here. Present in this sample are around 1,000,000 distinct CDR3 sequences, more than 30% of which were seen just once. The ten largest account for around 14% of the sample.

V and J lose 10 bases and 0 bases, and a span of 16 bases separates them. According to the germline V gene, CDR1 reads SGHAT and CDR2 reads FQNNGV. CDR3 length: 14 amino acids, cysteine to phenylalanine. Left in the record is the CDR3 DNA by itself, 42 bases read in frame from the first base. This specimen belongs to a study of blood T cells in healthy people across ages (dated by TCRdb to 2015 to 2017). Broadly, across the study: In model experiments, roughly one uniquely barcoded TCR beta cDNA molecule per two T cells was captured by template switching. To track age-related changes in TCR beta repertoire diversity, the study relied on deep sequencing normalized with unique cDNA molecular identifiers. Four age groups were formed from the donors: young (average approximately 17 years), middle-aged (approximately 40), aged (around 62) and long-lived (82). To avoid experimental bias, donors of different ages were randomly spread across the sequencing lanes. The study analyzed two additional independent replicas of 1 million unique cDNA reads from the same blood draw for two donors, one aged 18 to 30 and one aged 80 or older. What the study reported, not specific to this receptor: Because the CMV infection status of the donors was unknown, age-related changes in expanded clonotypes may potentially have been confounded. A strong correlation was found between observed TCR beta diversity and the percentage of naive T cells measured by flow cytometry. Since profiling was done on bulk unsorted PBMCs, naive and antigen-experienced compartments could not be conclusively compared. Compared with the aged group, more naive CD4+ T cells, fewer expanded clones and increased TCR diversity were shown by the long-lived group, suggesting age selection. As age increased, observed TCR beta diversity per million T cells dropped in a roughly linear way, and a significant reduction was already evident by age 40. Estimates of total diversity based on one million sequenced T cells were considered lower bounds and underestimates.

Donors were 30 to 45 systemically healthy Caucasian individuals from Russia aged roughly 6 to 100 years. Approximately 10 milliliters of peripheral blood were collected from each donor into EDTA-treated Vacutainer tubes. Ficoll-Paque density-gradient centrifugation was used to isolate PBMCs, with at least 6.5 million obtained per sample. Total RNA, at least 6 micrograms per sample, was extracted from PBMCs with Trizol reagent. For every donor, flow cytometry on a PBMC aliquot measured the percentage of naive CD45RAhigh/CD27high T cells. This clonotype was sampled from a man between 18 and 35 years old in good health. The rearrangement combines TRBV11-2 with TRBJ2-7, with the identity of the D gene unclear. The sequenced material came from blood. The DNA reads TGTGCCACCGATGCTGGACGGAGCTCCTACGAGCAGTACTTC. Its translation reads: CATDAGRSSYEQYF. The full variable domain, completed from the reference TRBV11-2 and TRBJ2-7 proteins outside the CDR3, reads EAGVAQSPRYKIIEKRQSVAFWCNPISGHATLYWYQQILGQGPKLLIQFQNNGVVDDSQLPKDRFSAERLKGVDSTLKIQPAKLEDSAVYLCATDAGRSSYEQYFGPGTRLTVT.